This TCR beta chain was recovered during a study of blood T cell repertoires in COVID-19. About the study: Acute-phase and convalescent COVID-19 samples originated in the United States, Italy and Spain.

Clinical histories supplied by participants themselves formed the basis of cohort assignment. The recovered donors of Cohort 3 showed two negative PCRs, clearance, or symptom resolution. Between the trimmed V and J ends, which lost 3 bases and 3 bases, there was a span of 5 bases. Germline V lookup: CDR1 DFQATT, CDR2 SNEGSKA (reference sequence). There are 11 residues in the CDR3. This table comes from immunoSEQ multiplex PCR, and its TCRdb copy is limited to in-frame clones, with some not included. This table has fewer than 250,000 clones, 84% appearing once. The rearrangement uses TRBV20-1 and TRBJ2-5; D not resolved. The material sequenced was PBMCs or T cells enriched from blood (not recorded which). The sequence was obtained from a woman aged 35 to 49 who had recovered from COVID-19. The CDR3 region is CSASEKETQYF. The CDR3 DNA is TGCAGTGCTAGCGAGAAAGAGACCCAGTACTTC.